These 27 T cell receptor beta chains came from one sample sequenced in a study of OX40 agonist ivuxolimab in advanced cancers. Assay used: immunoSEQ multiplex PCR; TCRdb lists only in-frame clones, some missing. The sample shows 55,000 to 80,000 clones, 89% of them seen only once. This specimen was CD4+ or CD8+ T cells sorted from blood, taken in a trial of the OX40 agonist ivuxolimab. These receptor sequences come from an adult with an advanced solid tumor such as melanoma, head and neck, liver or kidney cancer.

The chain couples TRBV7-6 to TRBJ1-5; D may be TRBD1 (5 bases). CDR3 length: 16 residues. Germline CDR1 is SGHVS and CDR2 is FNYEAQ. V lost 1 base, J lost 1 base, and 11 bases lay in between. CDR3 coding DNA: TGTGCCAGCAGCTTAGGAGTAGGGACGAGCAATCAGCCCCAGCATTTT. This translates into CASSLGVGTSNQPQHF.

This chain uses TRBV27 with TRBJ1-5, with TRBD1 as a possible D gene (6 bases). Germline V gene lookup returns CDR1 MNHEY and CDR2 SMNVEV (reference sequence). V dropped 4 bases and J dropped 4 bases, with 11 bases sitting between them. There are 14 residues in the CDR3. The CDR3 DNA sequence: TGTGCCAGCAGTTCACAGGGACGAAATCAGCCCCAGCATTTT. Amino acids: CASSSQGRNQPQHF.

The CDR3 DNA is TGCGCCAGCAGCCAAGTTGGAGCGCACGGGACAGATACGCAGTATTTT. Protein: CASSQVGAHGTDTQYF. This chain connects TRBV4-1 to TRBJ2-3; D is unclear. Per germline, CDR1 MGHRA and CDR2 YSYEKL. The germline V and J ends were trimmed by 1 base and 3 bases, with 14 bases remaining between them. The CDR3 is 16 residues long.

The CDR3 DNA is TGTGCCAGCAGCCCACGAGGCGGGAGGGATATCTACGAGCAGTACTTC. Protein: CASSPRGGRDIYEQYF. The chain joins TRBV7-3 to TRBJ2-7, with 9 bases aligning to TRBD2. The V and J ends lost 5 bases and 3 bases, in that order; junction bases with no gene match: 11. The CDR3 spans 16 residues. From germline, CDR1 is SGHTA and CDR2 FQGTGA.

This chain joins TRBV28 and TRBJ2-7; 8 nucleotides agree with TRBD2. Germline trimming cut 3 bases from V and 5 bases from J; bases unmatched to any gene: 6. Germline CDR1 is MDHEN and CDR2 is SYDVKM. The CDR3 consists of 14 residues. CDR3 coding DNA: TGTGCCAGCAGTTTTCGGGGGGGCAGGGACGAGCAGTACTTC. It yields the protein CASSFRGGRDEQYF.

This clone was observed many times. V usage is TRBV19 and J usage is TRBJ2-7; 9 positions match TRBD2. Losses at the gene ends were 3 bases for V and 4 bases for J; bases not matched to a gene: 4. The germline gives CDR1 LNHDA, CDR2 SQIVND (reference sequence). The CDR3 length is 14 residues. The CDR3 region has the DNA TGTGCCAGTAGTATCCTAGCGGGGAGGTACGAGCAGTACTTC. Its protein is CASSILAGRYEQYF.

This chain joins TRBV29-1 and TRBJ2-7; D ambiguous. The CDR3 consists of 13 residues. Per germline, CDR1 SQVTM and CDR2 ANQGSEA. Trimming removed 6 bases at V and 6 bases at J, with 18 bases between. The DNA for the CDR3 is TGCAGCGTCACACCCGGCTACAGATCCGAGCAGTACTTC. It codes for CSVTPGYRSEQYF.

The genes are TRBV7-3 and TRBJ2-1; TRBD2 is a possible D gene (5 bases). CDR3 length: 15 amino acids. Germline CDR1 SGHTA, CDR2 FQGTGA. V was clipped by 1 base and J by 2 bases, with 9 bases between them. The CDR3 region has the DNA TGTGCCAGCAGCTTAAGGAGCGGAGCCTACAATGAGCAGTTCTTC. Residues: CASSLRSGAYNEQFF.

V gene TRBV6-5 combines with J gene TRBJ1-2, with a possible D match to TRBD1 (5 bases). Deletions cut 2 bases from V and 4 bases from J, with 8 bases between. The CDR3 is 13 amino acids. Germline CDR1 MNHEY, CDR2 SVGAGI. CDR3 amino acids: CASSYGAGYGYTF. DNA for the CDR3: TGTGCCAGCAGTTACGGGGCGGGCTATGGCTACACCTTC.

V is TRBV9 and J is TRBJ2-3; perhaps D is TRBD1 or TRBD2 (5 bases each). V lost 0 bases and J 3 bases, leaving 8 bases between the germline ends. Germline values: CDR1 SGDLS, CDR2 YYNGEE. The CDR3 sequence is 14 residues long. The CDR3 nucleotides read TGTGCCAGCAGCGTAGTTGGGGGTACAGATACGCAGTATTTT. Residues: CASSVVGGTDTQYF.

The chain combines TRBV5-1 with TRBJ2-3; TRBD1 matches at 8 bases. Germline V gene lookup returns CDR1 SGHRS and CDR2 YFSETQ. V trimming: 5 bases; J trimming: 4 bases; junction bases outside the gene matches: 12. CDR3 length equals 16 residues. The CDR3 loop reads CASSSRGRGLADTQYF. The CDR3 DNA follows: TGCGCCAGCAGTTCCCGAGGCAGGGGGCTCGCAGATACGCAGTATTTT.

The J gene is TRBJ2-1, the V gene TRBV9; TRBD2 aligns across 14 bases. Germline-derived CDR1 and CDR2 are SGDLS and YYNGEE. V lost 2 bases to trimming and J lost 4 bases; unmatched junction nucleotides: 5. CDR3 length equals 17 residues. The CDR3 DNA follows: TGTGCCAGCAGCGTCGGACTAGCGGGGGGAGGATACAATGAGCAGTTCTTC. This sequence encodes CASSVGLAGGGYNEQFF.

The CDR3 DNA sequence: TGTGCCAGCAGATTTTTGGGACAGGGGGCGAATCAGCCCCAGCATTTT. Translating it yields CASRFLGQGANQPQHF. V and J are TRBV27 and TRBJ1-5, with 12 bases aligning to TRBD1. In germline, CDR1 is MNHEY, CDR2 SMNVEV (reference sequence). CDR3 size: 16 residues. J was trimmed by 4 bases and V by 6 bases; bases with no gene match: 7.

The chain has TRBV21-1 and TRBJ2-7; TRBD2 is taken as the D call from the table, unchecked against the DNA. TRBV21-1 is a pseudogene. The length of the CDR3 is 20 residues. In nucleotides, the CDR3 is TGTGCCAGCAGCAAAAGAGGACTAGCGGGGGGGATAGGACGAATCTACGAGCAGTACTTC. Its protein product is CASSKRGLAGGIGRIYEQYF.

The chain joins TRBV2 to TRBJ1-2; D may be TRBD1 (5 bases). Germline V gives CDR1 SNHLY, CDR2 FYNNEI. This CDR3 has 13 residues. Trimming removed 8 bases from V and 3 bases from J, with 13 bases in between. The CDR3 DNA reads TGTGCCAGCCGGGACCTGCTTGACTATGGCTACACCTTC. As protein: CASRDLLDYGYTF.

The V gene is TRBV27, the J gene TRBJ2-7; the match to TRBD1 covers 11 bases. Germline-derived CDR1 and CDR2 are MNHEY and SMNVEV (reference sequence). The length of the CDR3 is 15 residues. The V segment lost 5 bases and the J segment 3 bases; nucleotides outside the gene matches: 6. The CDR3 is CASSPRDRGIYEQYF. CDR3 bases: TGTGCCAGCAGTCCTAGGGACAGGGGGATCTACGAGCAGTACTTC.

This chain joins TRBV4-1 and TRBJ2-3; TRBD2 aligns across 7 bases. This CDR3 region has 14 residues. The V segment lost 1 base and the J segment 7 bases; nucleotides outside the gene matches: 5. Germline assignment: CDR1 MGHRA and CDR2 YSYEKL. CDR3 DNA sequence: TGCGCCAGCAGCCAAGCGGGGCGGGAGCATACGCAGTATTTT. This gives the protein CASSQAGREHTQYF.

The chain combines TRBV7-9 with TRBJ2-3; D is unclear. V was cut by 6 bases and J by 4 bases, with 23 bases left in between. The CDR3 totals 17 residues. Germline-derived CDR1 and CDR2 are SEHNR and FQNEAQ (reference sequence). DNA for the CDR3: TGTGCCAGCAGTCTCACCATGAGGCCGTTGGCCGCAGATACGCAGTATTTT. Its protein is CASSLTMRPLAADTQYF.

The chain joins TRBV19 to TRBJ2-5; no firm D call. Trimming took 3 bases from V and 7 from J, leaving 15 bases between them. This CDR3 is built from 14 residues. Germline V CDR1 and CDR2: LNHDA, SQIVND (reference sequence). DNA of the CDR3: TGTGCCAGTAGTATGTTCGTAACAACCGGGACCCAGTACTTC. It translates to CASSMFVTTGTQYF.

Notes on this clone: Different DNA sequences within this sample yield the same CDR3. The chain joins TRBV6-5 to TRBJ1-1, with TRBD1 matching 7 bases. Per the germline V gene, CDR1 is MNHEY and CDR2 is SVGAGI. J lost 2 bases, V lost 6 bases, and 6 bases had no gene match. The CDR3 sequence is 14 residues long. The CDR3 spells CASSPGTVNTEAFF. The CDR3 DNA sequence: TGTGCCAGCAGCCCGGGGACAGTCAACACTGAAGCTTTCTTT.

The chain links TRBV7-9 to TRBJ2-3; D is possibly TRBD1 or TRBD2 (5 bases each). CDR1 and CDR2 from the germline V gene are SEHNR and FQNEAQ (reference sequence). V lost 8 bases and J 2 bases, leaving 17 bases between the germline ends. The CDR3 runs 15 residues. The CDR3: CASPRDRRPTDTQYF. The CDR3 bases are TGTGCCAGCCCCCGGGACCGGCGGCCCACAGATACGCAGTATTTT. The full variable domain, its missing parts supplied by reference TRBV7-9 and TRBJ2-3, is DTGVSQNPRHKITKRGQNVTFRCDPISEHNRLYWYRQTLGQGPEFLTYFQNEAQLEKSRLLSDRFSAERPKGSFSTLEIQRTEQGDSAMYLCASPRDRRPTDTQYFGPGTRLTVL.

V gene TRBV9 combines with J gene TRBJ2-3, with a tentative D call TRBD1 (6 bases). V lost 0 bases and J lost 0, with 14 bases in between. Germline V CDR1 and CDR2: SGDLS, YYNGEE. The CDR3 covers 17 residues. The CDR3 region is CASSVDEGHFSTDTQYF. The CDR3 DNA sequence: TGTGCCAGCAGCGTAGATGAGGGACACTTTAGCACAGATACGCAGTATTTT.

CDR3 in DNA: TGTGCCAGCAGGGAGACCGACCTCCTAGAGAACACCGGGGAGCTGTTTTTT. Its protein is CASRETDLLENTGELFF. V gene TRBV2 combines with J gene TRBJ2-2; no firm D call. V was cut by 6 bases and J by 1 base, with 18 bases left in between. The germline CDR1 and CDR2 sequences are SNHLY and FYNNEI. The CDR3 spans 17 residues.

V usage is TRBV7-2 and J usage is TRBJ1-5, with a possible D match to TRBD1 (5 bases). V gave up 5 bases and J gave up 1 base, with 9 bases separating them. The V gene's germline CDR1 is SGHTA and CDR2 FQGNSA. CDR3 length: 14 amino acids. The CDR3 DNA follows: TGTGCCAGCAGCAGGGGTGCCAGCAATCAGCCCCAGCATTTT. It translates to CASSRGASNQPQHF.

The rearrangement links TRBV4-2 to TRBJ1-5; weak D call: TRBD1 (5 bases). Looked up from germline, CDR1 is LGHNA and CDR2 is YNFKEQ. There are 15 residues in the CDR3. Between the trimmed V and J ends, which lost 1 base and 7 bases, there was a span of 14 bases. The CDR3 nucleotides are TGTGCCAGCAGCCAAGTTTGGGGAGGGACCCAGCCCCAGCATTTT. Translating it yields CASSQVWGGTQPQHF.

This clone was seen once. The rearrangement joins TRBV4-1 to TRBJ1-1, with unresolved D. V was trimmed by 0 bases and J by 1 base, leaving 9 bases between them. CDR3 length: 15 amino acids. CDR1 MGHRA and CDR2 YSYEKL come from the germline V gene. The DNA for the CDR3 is TGCGCCAGCAGCCAAGATAGCAAGGCGAACACTGAAGCTTTCTTT. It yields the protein CASSQDSKANTEAFF.

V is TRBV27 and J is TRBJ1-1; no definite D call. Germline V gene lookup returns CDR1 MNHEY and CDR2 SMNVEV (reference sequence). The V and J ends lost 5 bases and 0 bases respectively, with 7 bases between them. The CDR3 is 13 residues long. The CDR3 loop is CASSQVVNTEAFF. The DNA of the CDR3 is TGTGCCAGCAGTCAGGTGGTGAACACTGAAGCTTTCTTT.